A single sample gave rise to the 8 T cell receptor beta chains below, sequenced in a study of T cell repertoires in cytomegalovirus infection. A single record per CDR3 protein comes from TCRdb applying MiXCR to the reads. The sample holds 450,000 to 600,000 distinct CDR3 sequences, under 45% seen once. These receptors' antigens are unknown. Specimen: cultured PBMCs, collected from culture after CMV antigen stimulation. The receptors were sampled from a human donor in good health (CMV status not recorded). Some clones in this sample may be carry-over from other donors' samples.

This clonotype was detected a few times. The chain recombines TRBV7-2 with TRBJ2-7; D gene uncertain. The V end lost 1 base, the J end lost 3 bases, and 10 bases lay between the germline ends. The CDR3 has 14 residues. CDR1 and CDR2 (germline): SGHTA, FQGNSA. CDR3 in amino acids: CASSLEGFGYEQYF. CDR3 bases: TGTGCCAGCAGCTTAGAAGGGTTTGGCTACGAGCAGTACTTC.

This clonotype came up a few times. The V and J genes are TRBV3-1 and TRBJ1-5, with D unresolved. Per germline, CDR1 LGHDT and CDR2 YNNKEL (reference sequence). V was cut by 3 bases and J by 9 bases, with 9 bases left in between. CDR3 length equals 12 residues. DNA for the CDR3: TGTGCCAGCAGCCAGACCGTCGGGCCCCAGCATTTT. Protein: CASSQTVGPQHF.

This clonotype appeared a single time. This chain joins TRBV5-1 and TRBJ1-1; maybe TRBD1 (6 bases). V shed 1 base and J shed 5 bases, with 21 bases lying between them. CDR1 SGHRS and CDR2 YFSETQ come from the germline V gene. The CDR3 contains 17 residues. This chain's CDR3 is CASSLSGGHGGGTEAFF. The CDR3 nucleotides are TGCGCCAGCAGCTTGTCCGGGGGCCATGGCGGGGGAACTGAAGCTTTCTTT.

The J gene is TRBJ1-1, the V gene TRBV7-2; TRBD1 agrees at 7 bases. The CDR3 extends over 17 amino acids. V gave up 3 bases and J gave up 1 base; unmatched junction bases: 11. Germline V CDR1 and CDR2: SGHTA, FQGNSA. The CDR3 reads CASSFQAARGGNTEAFF. DNA of the CDR3: TGTGCCAGCAGCTTCCAGGCGGCCAGGGGGGGGAACACTGAAGCTTTCTTT. The complete variable domain, with remaining parts taken from reference TRBV7-2 and TRBJ1-1, reads GAGVSQSPSNKVTEKGKDVELRCDPISGHTALYWYRQSLGQGLEFLIYFQGNSAPDKSGLPSDRFSAERTGGSVSTLTIQRTQQEDSAVYLCASSFQAARGGNTEAFFGQGTRLTVV.

The CDR3 region has the DNA TGTGCCAGCAGTTTTGGGGGTGGCTCTGGAAACACCATATATTTT. This encodes CASSFGGGSGNTIYF. V usage is TRBV12-3 or TRBV12-4 and J usage is TRBJ1-3, with D tentatively TRBD1 (5 bases). Trimming took off 3 bases at V and 0 bases at J, with 9 bases between the two ends. The CDR3 contains 15 residues.

In this sample, this clonotype turned up a few times. This chain connects TRBV19 to TRBJ2-5, with D unclear. Deletions cut 2 bases from V and 0 bases from J, with 1 base between. Per germline, CDR1 LNHDA and CDR2 SQIVND (reference sequence). The CDR3 runs 12 residues. CDR3 sequence reads: CASSINQETQYF. In nucleotides, the CDR3 is TGTGCCAGTAGTATAAACCAAGAGACCCAGTACTTC.

The CDR3 region is CASSSWTASYEQYF. CDR3 coding DNA: TGTGCCAGCAGCTCCTGGACCGCCAGTTACGAGCAGTACTTC. The chain employs TRBV7-2 and TRBJ2-7; D is undetermined. The germline CDR1 and CDR2 sequences are SGHTA and FQGNSA. CDR3 length: 14 residues. Trimming cost V 4 bases and J 4 bases, with 14 bases left between them.

In its sample, this clonotype was seen a few times. The chain carries TRBV7-8 and TRBJ1-2, with 8 bases that match TRBD1. CDR1 is SGHVS, CDR2 FQNEAQ, per germline. Trimming at V came to 6 bases and at J to 3 bases, leaving 9 bases not matched to a gene. The CDR3 loop spans 15 amino acids. The CDR3 coding sequence is TGTGCCAGCAGACCCCGGACAGGGAGGGACTATGGCTACACCTTC. It yields the protein CASRPRTGRDYGYTF.